This T cell receptor beta chain stems from a study of patients and donors after allogeneic stem cell transplantation. TCRdb ran MiXCR on the RT-PCR reads and lists one entry per CDR3 protein. The data contain a few hundred thousand distinct CDR3 sequences, around an eighth of them singletons. The junction had 7 bases not matched to a gene; V was cut back by 2 bases and J by 0 bases. CDR3 length: 16 residues. Germline V CDR1 and CDR2: SGDLS, YYNGEE. This clonotype was counted only a few times. The chain carries TRBV9 and TRBJ2-5; 7 bases are shared with TRBD2. Sequenced sample: blood, either unsorted or a sorted T cell fraction (not recorded which). This TCR derives from a human donor who was either an allogeneic HSCT recipient or a stem cell or donor lymphocyte infusion donor (not recorded which). It is not recorded whose cells these are; they may come from a transplant donor. This CDR3 reads CASSVGARENQETQYF. The CDR3 nucleotides are TGTGCCAGCAGCGTGGGTGCGCGGGAGAACCAAGAGACCCAGTACTTC.